The 27 T cell receptor beta chains given below trace back to one sample, sequenced in a study of regulatory T cells in long-lasting Graves disease. Regarding time point: newly diagnosed GD, antithyroid drugs for less than 3 months. Extracted PBMC RNA gave rise to the TCR library. CDR3-region Arm-PCR and iRepertoire HTBI primers produced the TCR beta libraries. TCRdb reanalysed the multiplex PCR reads using MiXCR and keeps one entry per CDR3 protein. The data show some 370,000 distinct CDR3 sequences, with around 11% seen just once and approximately 20% held by the top ten. This same sample was also part of a study on T cells in Graves' hyperthyroidism and ophthalmopathy.

The specimen comprised peripheral blood mononuclear cells (PBMCs), sampled at new diagnosis, from a patient treated with antithyroid drugs. The source is a woman aged 18-29 years with Graves disease.

This clonotype was seen many times. The rearrangement links TRBV12-3 or TRBV12-4 to TRBJ1-3; D gene uncertain. CDR3 length: 12 amino acids. The germline V and J ends were trimmed by 4 bases and 3 bases, with 4 bases remaining between them. The DNA for the CDR3 is TGTGCCAGCAGTTCGTATGGAAACACCATATATTTT. As protein: CASSSYGNTIYF.

This clonotype was counted between two and nine times. V gene TRBV12-3 or TRBV12-4 combines with J gene TRBJ2-7; weak D call: TRBD1 (5 bases). Between the trimmed V and J ends, which lost 3 bases and 3 bases, there was a span of 9 bases. This CDR3 region has 13 residues. As DNA, the CDR3 is TGTGCCAGCAGTTTGGGGCTCTACTACGAGCAGTACGTC. Translated, it gives CASSLGLYYEQYV.

In this sample, this clonotype turned up a few times. This chain uses TRBV6-1 with TRBJ1-1; D is perhaps TRBD1 (6 bases). V lost 5 bases and J lost 3, with 16 bases in between. The CDR3 spans 15 residues. Germline V CDR1 and CDR2: MNHNS, SASEGT. CDR3 amino acids: CASSRQTGRDTEAFF. As DNA, the CDR3 is TGTGCCAGCAGTCGCCAGACAGGTCGGGACACTGAAGCTTTCTTT.

This clonotype was counted between two and nine times. The rearrangement joins TRBV6-9 to TRBJ1-1, with a weak D call TRBD1 (5 bases). The CDR3 has 14 amino acids. Deletions cut 2 bases from V and 4 bases from J, with 11 bases between. Per germline, CDR1 MNHGY and CDR2 SVAAGI. The CDR3 region is CASSYRGIGTEAFF. The CDR3 bases are TGTGCCAGCAGTTATCGGGGGATCGGCACTGAAGCTTTCTTT.

This clonotype was seen many times. The V gene is TRBV19, the J gene TRBJ1-5; 8 positions match TRBD1. V lost 10 bases and J lost 3; bases outside the gene matches: 11. CDR1 LNHDA and CDR2 SQIVND come from the germline V gene (reference sequence). CDR3 length: 15 amino acids. CDR3 region: CATMRQGRINQPQHF. Written as DNA, the CDR3 is TGTGCCACTATGAGACAGGGGCGTATCAATCAGCCCCAGCATTTT.

In its sample, this clonotype was seen many times. V gene TRBV20-1 combines with J gene TRBJ1-1; perhaps TRBD1 as D (6 bases). The germline V gene has CDR1 DFQATT and CDR2 SNEGSKA (reference sequence). CDR3 length: 13 residues. The V end lost 0 bases, the J end lost 10 bases, and 15 bases lay between the germline ends. The CDR3: CSARDLGGYGAFF. The CDR3 bases are TGCAGTGCTAGAGATCTAGGGGGATACGGAGCTTTCTTT.

This clonotype showed up many times. This chain connects TRBV28 to TRBJ2-7, with TRBD1 matching 10 bases. This CDR3 region has 17 residues. J was trimmed by 4 bases and V by 6 bases; bases with no gene match: 15. Germline CDR1 reads MDHEN; CDR2 reads SYDVKM. This chain's CDR3 is CASSSAHDDRGRYEQYV. CDR3 sequence (DNA): TGTGCCAGCAGCTCAGCCCACGATGACAGGGGGCGGTACGAGCAGTACGTC.

This clonotype was found many times. V is TRBV7-6 and J is TRBJ1-1; D unresolved. Germline V gives CDR1 SGHVS, CDR2 FNYEAQ. This CDR3 contains 15 residues. V was trimmed by 3 bases and J by 7 bases, leaving 18 bases between them. CDR3 sequence (DNA): TGTGCCAGCAGCTTGAATCCCGCAGATATCGGTGAAGCTTTCTTT. Its translation: CASSLNPADIGEAFF.

This clonotype was counted at least ten times. V and J are TRBV27 and TRBJ2-7; 8 nucleotides match TRBD1. The CDR3 has 14 amino acids. V dropped 4 bases and J dropped 3; count of bases not matched to a gene: 5. Germline V gene data show CDR1 as MNHEY and CDR2 as SMNVEV (reference sequence). The CDR3 loop reads CASSSRDRFYEQYF. The CDR3 DNA follows: TGTGCCAGCAGTTCCCGGGACAGGTTCTACGAGCAGTACTTC.

This clonotype was observed a few times. This chain connects TRBV11-2 to TRBJ1-3; 7 positions agree with TRBD1. J was trimmed by 0 bases and V by 5 bases; bases with no gene match: 10. Germline V lookup: CDR1 SGHAT, CDR2 FQNNGV. The CDR3 totals 17 residues. The CDR3 here is CASSNIQGGYSGNTIYF. Written as DNA, the CDR3 is TGTGCCAGCAGCAATATACAAGGGGGCTACTCTGGAAACACCATATATTTT.

This clonotype was counted ten times or more. The chain is built from TRBV15 and TRBJ2-5, with D unclear. The V and J ends lost 0 bases and 2 bases respectively, with 7 bases between them. This CDR3 comprises 14 residues. The germline CDR1 and CDR2 sequences are LNHNV and YYDKDF (reference sequence). The CDR3 loop is CATSREGSQETQYF. CDR3 in DNA: TGTGCCACCAGCAGAGAGGGCAGTCAAGAGACCCAGTACTTC.

At least ten counts were recorded for this clonotype. This chain links TRBV28 with TRBJ2-1; D is perhaps TRBD1 (5 bases). Germline V gene sequence: CDR1 MDHEN, CDR2 SYDVKM. V was shortened by 6 bases and J by 5 bases, with 23 bases between the two germline ends. This CDR3 spans 17 amino acids. The CDR3 loop reads CASSPLPPGFRNNEQFF. Written as DNA, the CDR3 is TGTGCCAGCAGCCCCCTTCCTCCAGGGTTCCGAAACAATGAGCAGTTCTTC.

The chain couples TRBV5-1 to TRBJ2-5; TRBD2 matches 8 bases. From germline, CDR1 is SGHRS and CDR2 YFSETQ. The CDR3 contains 13 residues. The V gene end was trimmed by 5 bases and the J gene end by 3 bases; junction bases not matched to a gene: 3. This chain's CDR3 is CASSGTSKETQYF. In DNA form, the CDR3 reads TGCGCCAGCAGTGGGACTAGTAAAGAGACCCAGTACTTC.

The table lists this clonotype with many counts. The J gene is TRBJ2-3, the V gene TRBV7-9, with D maybe TRBD1 (5 bases). This CDR3 contains 13 residues. Germline V gene data show CDR1 as SEHNR and CDR2 as FQNEAQ (reference sequence). The V end was cut by 3 bases, the J end by 3 bases, with 7 bases between. The DNA for the CDR3 is TGTGCCAGCAGCTTTACAGGAACAGATACGCAGTATTTT. Translation: CASSFTGTDTQYF.

The gene calls are TRBV9 and TRBJ2-7; TRBD1 matches 8 bases. CDR3 length: 14 residues. The germline CDR1 and CDR2 sequences are SGDLS and YYNGEE. The V segment lost 3 bases and the J segment 6 bases; nucleotides outside the gene matches: 8. The CDR3 nucleotides read TGTGCCAGCAGCGCGGCAGGGGGCCCGGGCGAGCAGTACTTC. It specifies CASSAAGGPGEQYF.

The chain couples TRBV25-1 to TRBJ1-2, with 10 bases fitting TRBD1. Trimming took 6 bases from V and 7 from J; bases not matched to a gene: 5. Germline CDR1 is MGHDK and CDR2 is SYGVNS. The CDR3 contains 13 residues. CDR3 nucleotide sequence: TGTGCCAGCAGCTGGGGACAGGGGTCTGGCTACACCTTC. Encoded protein: CASSWGQGSGYTF.

This clonotype has more than one count but fewer than ten. The J gene is TRBJ2-1, the V gene TRBV6-2 or TRBV6-3; D not resolved. V lost 5 bases and J 13 bases, leaving 24 bases between the germline ends. Germline V CDR1 and CDR2: MNHEY, SVGEGT. This CDR3 contains 15 residues. The CDR3 protein is CASSQWFEVTTPQFF. For the CDR3, the DNA is TGTGCCAGCAGTCAATGGTTTGAGGTTACTACCCCCCAGTTCTTC.

The gene calls are TRBV9 and TRBJ2-1; unclear D gene. This CDR3 is built from 16 residues. V lost 0 bases and J lost 2, with 12 bases in between. The germline V gene encodes CDR1 SGDLS and CDR2 YYNGEE. The CDR3 loop reads CASSVGAFITYNEQFF. As DNA, the CDR3 is TGTGCCAGCAGCGTAGGGGCATTCATTACCTACAATGAGCAGTTCTTC.

This clonotype was seen only a few times. The chain has TRBV11-3 and TRBJ2-7, with D perhaps TRBD1 (6 bases). The end of the DNA aligns better with TRBJ2-5, so the J call may be wrong. Per the germline V gene, CDR1 is SGHNT and CDR2 is YENEEA. This CDR3 region has 15 residues. This CDR3 is CASSPTGSNQETQYF. CDR3 DNA sequence: TGTGCCAGCAGCCCGACAGGATCGAACCAAGAGACCCAGTACTTC.

This clonotype was seen many times. V and J are TRBV5-1 and TRBJ1-2; unclear D gene. Germline V gene sequence: CDR1 SGHRS, CDR2 YFSETQ. The CDR3 runs 13 residues. The V end was cut by 1 base, the J end by 8 bases, with 12 bases between. CDR3: CASSLNRARGYTF. The CDR3 nucleotides read TGCGCCAGCAGCTTGAATCGAGCTCGGGGCTACACCTTC.

This clonotype showed up just a few times. This chain links TRBV6-2 or TRBV6-3 with TRBJ2-6, with TRBD1 identical over 7 bases. CDR3 size: 21 residues. Trimming at V came to 2 bases and at J to 0 bases, leaving 16 bases not matched to a gene. From germline, CDR1 is MNHEY and CDR2 SVGEGT. In nucleotides, the CDR3 is TGTGCCAGCAGTTACACCCCCCATACAGGGGCCTCCATCTCTGGGGCCAACGTCCTGACTTTC. This encodes CASSYTPHTGASISGANVLTF.

This clonotype was detected only a few times. The J gene is TRBJ2-4, the V gene TRBV7-2; either TRBD1 or TRBD2 may supply D (6 bases each). Germline V gene data show CDR1 as SGHTA and CDR2 as FQGNSA. The CDR3 has 15 residues. V was trimmed by 7 bases and J by 2 bases, leaving 15 bases between them. The CDR3 region is CASNLGGVTKNIQYF. The DNA of the CDR3 is TGTGCCAGCAACTTGGGGGGCGTAACCAAAAACATTCAGTACTTC. Full variable domain (remainder filled in from reference TRBV7-2 and TRBJ2-4): GAGVSQSPSNKVTEKGKDVELRCDPISGHTALYWYRQSLGQGLEFLIYFQGNSAPDKSGLPSDRFSAERTGGSVSTLTIQRTQQEDSAVYLCASNLGGVTKNIQYFGAGTRLSVL.

This clonotype was detected many times. This sequence joins TRBV5-1 and TRBJ1-5, with D uncertain. The length of the CDR3 is 13 residues. Trimming left V 0 bases short and J 5 bases short, with 6 bases between. Germline loops: CDR1 SGHRS, CDR2 YFSETQ. CDR3 in amino acids: CASSLGPDQPQHF. The DNA of the CDR3 is TGCGCCAGCAGCTTGGGGCCAGATCAGCCCCAGCATTTT.

This clonotype has at least ten counts. The rearrangement links TRBV27 to TRBJ1-2, with a tentative D call TRBD1 (6 bases). V shed 0 bases and J shed 7 bases, with 15 bases lying between them. CDR1 MNHEY and CDR2 SMNVEV come from the germline V gene (reference sequence). The length of the CDR3 is 15 residues. The CDR3 reads CASSLSAGGQSGYTF. In nucleotides, the CDR3 is TGTGCCAGCAGTTTATCGGCGGGGGGGCAGAGTGGCTACACCTTC.

This clonotype was picked up many times. The gene calls are TRBV6-5 and TRBJ2-1, with D uncertain. Germline CDR1 MNHEY, CDR2 SVGAGI. This CDR3 region has 13 residues. V was clipped by 4 bases and J by 5 bases, with 9 bases between them. This chain's CDR3 is CASSSAANNEQFF. In nucleotides, the CDR3 is TGTGCCAGCAGTTCTGCGGCTAACAATGAGCAGTTCTTC.

This clonotype was seen ten or more times. J is TRBJ2-7 and V is TRBV14; 13 nucleotides match TRBD2. V lost 4 bases to trimming and J lost 11 bases; unmatched junction nucleotides: 8. CDR3 length equals 14 residues. Germline CDR1 SGHDN, CDR2 FVKESK. The DNA for the CDR3 is TGTGCCAGCAGCCCAGGGACTAGCGGGATAAGGGAGTACTTC. Protein sequence: CASSPGTSGIREYF.

This clonotype was counted many times. The genes are TRBV27 and TRBJ2-2; 10 bases match TRBD2. The germline V gene has CDR1 MNHEY and CDR2 SMNVEV (reference sequence). Germline trimming cut 4 bases from V and 7 bases from J; bases unmatched to any gene: 6. There are 15 residues in the CDR3. The CDR3 spells CASSSLAGVLGELFF. CDR3 nucleotide sequence: TGTGCCAGCAGTTCGCTAGCGGGAGTTCTCGGGGAGCTGTTTTTT.